This entry features one TCR beta chain sequence. These data come from a study of shared clonotypes between healthy human individuals. Germline CDR1 is SEHNR and CDR2 is FQNEAQ (reference sequence). The length of the CDR3 is 15 residues. V shed 5 bases, J shed 6 bases, and the junction held 11 bases outside the gene matches. The protocol was immunoSEQ multiplex PCR, while the TCRdb copy is restricted to in-frame clones and leaves out a portion. This repertoire shows fewer than 400,000 clones, 74% found once; its top ten account for about 9.3%. This TCR derives from a man aged 25-45 years in good health. This sequence joins TRBV7-9 and TRBJ2-3; 7 nucleotides match TRBD2. The sample taken for sequencing was memory CD4+ T cells sorted from blood. Subset in this sample: CD45RA-negative fraction. The CDR3 is CASSIGTGTTDTQYF. The CDR3 bases are TGTGCCAGCAGCATAGGTACCGGGACTACTGATACGCAGTATTTT.